This is a list of T cell receptor beta chains from one sample in a study of T cell changes during pregnancy in multiple sclerosis. Clones were read by immunoSEQ multiplex PCR, and TCRdb kept only the in-frame ones, dropping some. The sample lists about 83,000 clones; about 89% were seen once. Source: PBMCs, taken in the first trimester of pregnancy. The receptors stem from a female donor in good health, serving as a control in a pregnancy study. Some clones in this sample may be carry-over from other donors' samples. Both conserved end residues are part of each CDR3. A D gene is named only where the DNA matches it firmly. The listing skips clone size in some rows; elsewhere it reads once, few, many or a size class.

J gene: TRBJ1-6
D gene: -
V gene: TRBV10-2
clone size: -
CDR3 protein: CASSDRQPNSPLHF
CDR3 DNA: TGCGCCAGCAGTGACCGACAGCCAAATTCACCCCTCCACTTT

J gene: TRBJ2-7
D gene: TRBD2
V gene: TRBV5-1
clone size: -
CDR3 protein: CASSFGLAGGSSYEQYF
CDR3 DNA: TGCGCCAGCAGCTTCGGACTAGCGGGGGGAAGCTCCTACGAGCAGTACTTC

J gene: TRBJ1-5
D gene: TRBD1
V gene: TRBV28
clone size: -
CDR3 protein: CASRRPTGIGSNQPQHF
CDR3 DNA: TGTGCCAGCAGGCGCCCGACAGGGATAGGAAGCAATCAGCCCCAGCATTTT

J gene: TRBJ2-2
D gene: TRBD2
V gene: TRBV19
clone size: -
CDR3 protein: CASSVRLAPNTGELFF
CDR3 DNA: TGTGCCAGTAGTGTTCGACTAGCTCCGAACACCGGGGAGCTGTTTTTT

J gene: TRBJ1-3
D gene: TRBD1
V gene: TRBV9
clone size: -
CDR3 protein: CASSGGQSGNTIYF
CDR3 DNA: TGTGCCAGCAGTGGGGGACAGTCTGGAAACACCATATATTTT

J gene: TRBJ2-4
D gene: TRBD1
V gene: TRBV5-5
clone size: -
CDR3 protein: CASSLVGNSGGLNIQYF
CDR3 DNA: TGTGCCAGCAGCTTGGTTGGAAATTCAGGGGGCTTAAACATTCAGTACTTC

J gene: TRBJ1-1
D gene: TRBD1
V gene: TRBV5-5
clone size: -
CDR3 protein: CASSPRQGGPPEAFF
CDR3 DNA: TGTGCCAGCAGCCCCCGACAGGGGGGACCTCCTGAAGCTTTCTTT

J gene: TRBJ1-6
D gene: TRBD1
V gene: TRBV28
clone size: -
CDR3 protein: CASSRDRGLTYNSPLHF
CDR3 DNA: TGTGCCAGCAGTCGGGACAGGGGGCTAACCTATAATTCACCCCTCCACTTT

J gene: TRBJ1-6
D gene: -
V gene: TRBV7-6
clone size: few
CDR3 protein: CASSLTSSYNSPLHF
CDR3 DNA: TGTGCCAGCAGCTTAACTAGCTCCTATAATTCACCCCTCCACTTT

J gene: TRBJ2-1
D gene: TRBD2
V gene: TRBV7-2
clone size: once
CDR3 protein: CASTPGGAGGLYNEQFF
CDR3 DNA: TGTGCCAGCACCCCTGGAGGAGCGGGAGGCCTATACAATGAGCAGTTCTTC

J gene: TRBJ1-4
D gene: TRBD1
V gene: TRBV19
clone size: -
CDR3 protein: CASSTGTGTFGKLFF
CDR3 DNA: TGTGCCAGTAGTACCGGGACAGGGACGTTTGGAAAACTGTTTTTT

J gene: TRBJ2-7
D gene: -
V gene: TRBV4-1
clone size: -
CDR3 protein: CASNPGTHHYEQYF
CDR3 DNA: TGCGCCAGCAACCCCGGGACTCACCACTACGAGCAGTACTTC

J gene: TRBJ2-7
D gene: -
V gene: TRBV27
clone size: -
CDR3 protein: CASSRGDPRGRQYF
CDR3 DNA: TGTGCCAGCAGCCGCGGGGATCCAAGGGGCAGGCAGTACTTC

J gene: TRBJ1-3
D gene: -
V gene: TRBV28
clone size: -
CDR3 protein: CASADRSSGNTIYF
CDR3 DNA: TGTGCCAGCGCTGACAGGAGTTCTGGAAACACCATATATTTT

J gene: TRBJ2-3
D gene: -
V gene: TRBV5-4
clone size: -
CDR3 protein: CASSGGDTSTDTQYF
CDR3 DNA: TGTGCCAGCAGCGGGGGGGACACCTCCACAGATACGCAGTATTTT

J gene: TRBJ1-4
D gene: -
V gene: TRBV28
clone size: -
CDR3 protein: CASSSPSGTGHEKLFF
CDR3 DNA: TGTGCCAGCAGTTCGCCCTCCGGTACAGGGCATGAAAAACTGTTTTTT

J gene: TRBJ2-7
D gene: TRBD1
V gene: TRBV11-3
clone size: few
CDR3 protein: CASSRQGSYEQYF
CDR3 DNA: TGTGCCAGCAGCCGACAGGGGTCCTACGAGCAGTACTTC

J gene: TRBJ2-3
D gene: -
V gene: TRBV28
clone size: -
CDR3 protein: CASQGNSDTQYF
CDR3 DNA: TGTGCCAGCCAGGGAAACTCAGATACGCAGTATTTT

J gene: TRBJ1-4
D gene: -
V gene: TRBV19
clone size: many
CDR3 protein: CASRFGQVLFF
CDR3 DNA: TGTGCCAGTCGTTTTGGGCAGGTACTGTTTTTT

J gene: TRBJ1-6
D gene: -
V gene: TRBV6-4
clone size: -
CDR3 protein: CASSYQAGSNSPLHF
CDR3 DNA: TGTGCCAGCAGTTACCAGGCTGGGTCTAATTCACCCCTCCACTTT

J gene: TRBJ1-5
D gene: TRBD1
V gene: TRBV6-4
clone size: -
CDR3 protein: CASSDTDRGEGLQSNQPQHF
CDR3 DNA: TGTGCCAGCAGTGACACGGACAGGGGCGAGGGGCTTCAGAGCAATCAGCCCCAGCATTTT

J gene: TRBJ2-3
D gene: TRBD2
V gene: TRBV7-2
clone size: -
CDR3 protein: CASSSREGGPDTQYF
CDR3 DNA: TGTGCCAGCAGCTCAAGAGAGGGAGGGCCAGATACGCAGTATTTT

J gene: TRBJ2-7
D gene: -
V gene: TRBV7-8
clone size: -
CDR3 protein: CASSFGSYEQYF
CDR3 DNA: TGTGCCAGCAGCTTTGGCAGCTACGAGCAGTACTTC

J gene: TRBJ1-2
D gene: TRBD1
V gene: TRBV6-4
clone size: -
CDR3 protein: CASSEFLRQGRRGYTF
CDR3 DNA: TGTGCCAGCAGTGAATTTCTGAGACAGGGGAGGAGAGGCTACACCTTC

J gene: TRBJ2-3
D gene: TRBD2
V gene: TRBV2
clone size: -
CDR3 protein: CASSGTSGTRTDTQYF
CDR3 DNA: TGTGCCAGCAGCGGGACTAGCGGGACCCGCACAGATACGCAGTATTTT

J gene: TRBJ1-1
D gene: -
V gene: TRBV7-9
clone size: -
CDR3 protein: CASSQDRNTEAFF
CDR3 DNA: TGTGCCAGCAGCCAAGACAGGAACACTGAAGCTTTCTTT

J gene: TRBJ1-1
D gene: -
V gene: TRBV11-1
clone size: few
CDR3 protein: CASSFQALTEAFF
CDR3 DNA: TGTGCCAGCAGCTTTCAGGCTCTCACTGAAGCTTTCTTT

J gene: TRBJ1-2
D gene: -
V gene: TRBV29-1
clone size: -
CDR3 protein: CSVNRAANYGYTF
CDR3 DNA: TGCAGCGTTAACAGGGCGGCTAACTATGGCTACACCTTC

J gene: TRBJ2-7
D gene: -
V gene: TRBV1
clone size: -
CDR3 protein: CTSSQDALGQQYEQYF
CDR3 DNA: TGCACCAGCAGCCAAGACGCCCTGGGACAGCAGTACGAGCAGTACTTC

J gene: TRBJ1-2
D gene: -
V gene: TRBV9
clone size: once
CDR3 protein: CASSVTGNYGYTF
CDR3 DNA: TGTGCCAGCAGCGTCACAGGGAACTATGGCTACACCTTC

J gene: TRBJ1-2
D gene: -
V gene: TRBV28
clone size: -
CDR3 protein: CASSLQARLANYGYTF
CDR3 DNA: TGTGCCAGCAGTTTACAGGCACGCTTAGCTAACTATGGCTACACCTTC

J gene: TRBJ2-2
D gene: TRBD2
V gene: TRBV7-6
clone size: -
CDR3 protein: CASRSTSGRGGELFF
CDR3 DNA: TGTGCCAGCAGATCCACTAGCGGGAGAGGCGGGGAGCTGTTTTTT

J gene: TRBJ2-1
D gene: TRBD2
V gene: TRBV4-3
clone size: -
CDR3 protein: CASSQESETSGPLRRFEQFF
CDR3 DNA: TGCGCCAGCAGCCAAGAATCTGAGACTAGCGGCCCTCTCAGGAGATTTGAGCAGTTCTTC

J gene: TRBJ2-1
D gene: TRBD2
V gene: TRBV27
clone size: once
CDR3 protein: CASTLWTSGRSEQFF
CDR3 DNA: TGTGCCAGCACCCTCTGGACTAGCGGGAGGTCTGAGCAGTTCTTC

J gene: TRBJ1-2
D gene: -
V gene: TRBV5-8
clone size: -
CDR3 protein: CASSLSVNYGYTF
CDR3 DNA: TGTGCCAGCAGCTTGTCTGTGAACTATGGCTACACCTTC

J gene: TRBJ1-2
D gene: -
V gene: TRBV18
clone size: -
CDR3 protein: CASSPPERRGGMGYTF
CDR3 DNA: TGTGCCAGCTCACCACCGGAGAGACGCGGGGGCATGGGCTACACCTTC

J gene: TRBJ1-3
D gene: -
V gene: TRBV11-2
clone size: -
CDR3 protein: CASSSLRENGNTIYF
CDR3 DNA: TGTGCCAGCAGCTCCCTCCGGGAGAATGGAAACACCATATATTTT